A single sample is the source of the 19 T cell receptor beta chains below, sequenced in a study of blood T cell repertoires in COVID-19. TCRdb's copy holds only in-frame clones and misses some; the assay was immunoSEQ multiplex PCR. The sample lists 27,000 or so clones; about four fifths were seen once. Sequencing was done on a sample of peripheral blood. These TCRs come from a man aged 70 or older with acute or convalescent COVID-19.

The chain uses TRBV7-8 and TRBJ1-1; the match to TRBD1 covers 7 bases. Germline-derived CDR1 and CDR2 are SGHVS and FQNEAQ. The V and J ends lost 5 bases and 4 bases, in that order; junction bases with no gene match: 10. This CDR3 has 15 residues. CDR3 coding DNA: TGTGCCAGCAGCCGGTTAGCAGGGGGAGTCACTGAAGCTTTCTTT. Translation gives CASSRLAGGVTEAFF.

The rearrangement uses TRBV7-8 and TRBJ1-6; 7 nucleotides align to TRBD1. This CDR3 comprises 16 residues. Losses at the gene ends were 5 bases for V and 7 bases for J; bases not matched to a gene: 11. The V gene's germline CDR1 is SGHVS and CDR2 FQNEAQ. CDR3 nucleotides: TGTGCCAGCAGCGCCAGATCCGGGACAGCAAATTCACCCCTCCACTTT. The encoded protein is CASSARSGTANSPLHF.

The V call is TRBV29-1, the J call TRBJ1-1; TRBD1 might be the D (5 bases). The CDR3 covers 12 residues. V lost 4 bases, J lost 5 bases, and 11 bases lay in between. Germline-derived CDR1 and CDR2 are SQVTM and ANQGSEA. In nucleotides, the CDR3 is TGCAGCGTTGCCAGGGATTTTACTGAAGCTTTCTTT. Protein product: CSVARDFTEAFF. Using reference TRBV29-1 and TRBJ1-1 for the parts outside the CDR3, the full variable domain is SAVISQKPSRDICQRGTSLTIQCQVDSQVTMMFWYRQQPGQSLTLIATANQGSEATYESGFVIDKFPISRPNLTFSTLTVSNMSPEDSSIYLCSVARDFTEAFFGQGTRLTVV.

This chain connects TRBV1 to TRBJ1-2; TRBD1 is taken as the D call from the table, unchecked against the DNA. TRBV1 is a recognized pseudogene. The CDR3 covers 15 residues. Written as DNA, the CDR3 is TGCACCAGCAGACCAACCGGGACAGGGAACTATGGCTACACCTTC. As protein: CTSRPTGTGNYGYTF.

The chain uses TRBV7-6 and TRBJ2-5, with D possibly TRBD1 on 5 matching bases. The CDR3 spans 16 residues. V shed 1 base and J shed 5 bases, with 17 bases lying between them. Germline CDR1 is SGHVS and CDR2 is FNYEAQ. The DNA for the CDR3 is TGTGCCAGCAGCTTAGATTTTGGCAGGGTGAGGGAGACCCAGTACTTC. As protein: CASSLDFGRVRETQYF.

The rearrangement joins TRBV28 to TRBJ1-1, with D uncertain. The V gene's germline CDR1 is MDHEN and CDR2 SYDVKM. The CDR3 runs 15 residues. V was clipped by 2 bases and J by 4 bases, with 14 bases between them. CDR3 in amino acids: CASSLGPGSSTEAFF. DNA for the CDR3: TGTGCCAGCAGTTTAGGGCCAGGTAGTAGCACTGAAGCTTTCTTT.

This sequence joins TRBV19 and TRBJ1-2, with D unclear. CDR1 is LNHDA, CDR2 SQIVND, per germline (reference sequence). V was shortened by 0 bases and J by 7 bases, with 9 bases between the two germline ends. The CDR3 consists of 13 residues. Here the CDR3 reads CASSIDRRGGYTF. CDR3 DNA sequence: TGTGCCAGTAGTATAGACCGTCGGGGTGGCTACACCTTC.

The chain combines TRBV5-1 with TRBJ1-5, with D possibly matching TRBD1 (6 bases). V shed 0 bases and J shed 6 bases, with 10 bases lying between them. CDR1 and CDR2 from the germline V gene are SGHRS and YFSETQ. The CDR3 contains 14 residues. CDR3 loop: CASSLGTEAQPQHF. The CDR3 DNA is TGCGCCAGCAGCTTGGGGACAGAGGCTCAGCCCCAGCATTTT.

The chain combines TRBV5-5 with TRBJ2-1; TRBD1 matches at 7 bases. The CDR3 runs 13 residues. Germline CDR1 reads SGHKS; CDR2 reads YYEKEE (reference sequence). V trimming: 4 bases; J trimming: 8 bases; junction bases outside the gene matches: 6. The CDR3 loop is CASSPTGLDEQFF. Written as DNA, the CDR3 is TGTGCCAGCAGCCCGACAGGGTTGGATGAGCAGTTCTTC.

The chain joins TRBV28 to TRBJ1-3; D ambiguous. The CDR3 is 17 residues long. CDR1 is MDHEN and CDR2 is SYDVKM in the germline V gene. V shed 6 bases and J shed 1 base, with 19 bases lying between them. The chain's CDR3 is CASRLREGGRSGNTIYF. In DNA, the CDR3 is TGTGCCAGCAGACTTCGGGAGGGCGGAAGATCTGGAAACACCATATATTTT. Full variable domain (outside the CDR3, taken from reference TRBV28 and TRBJ1-3): DVKVTQSSRYLVKRTGEKVFLECVQDMDHENMFWYRQDPGLGLRLIYFSYDVKMKEKGDIPEGYSVSREKKERFSLILESASTNQTSMYLCASRLREGGRSGNTIYFGEGSWLTVV.

The chain is built from TRBV15 and TRBJ2-5, with 8 bases matching TRBD2. Trimming took 3 bases from V and 2 from J; bases not matched to a gene: 8. CDR3 size: 16 residues. Germline values: CDR1 LNHNV, CDR2 YYDKDF (reference sequence). The CDR3 DNA is TGTGCCACCAGCAGGGCCCGGGGGGGCGGACAAGAGACCCAGTACTTC. This codes for CATSRARGGGQETQYF.

The chain uses TRBV7-2 and TRBJ2-3, with 12 nucleotides matching TRBD2. Trimming at V came to 2 bases and at J to 2 bases, leaving 11 bases not matched to a gene. Germline V CDR1 and CDR2: SGHTA, FQGNSA. CDR3 length equals 19 residues. CDR3 protein: CASSLTRLAGATLTDTQYF. CDR3 bases: TGTGCCAGCAGCTTAACCCGACTAGCGGGGGCTACACTCACAGATACGCAGTATTTT.

In nucleotides, the CDR3 is TGTGCCAGCAGCGTCCCGGGGGTTAATGAAAAACTGTTTTTT. Translation gives CASSVPGVNEKLFF. The rearrangement joins TRBV7-9 to TRBJ1-4; a weak D match, TRBD1 (5 bases). V was cut by 5 bases and J by 4 bases, with 11 bases left in between. This CDR3 spans 14 amino acids. Per the germline V gene, CDR1 is SEHNR and CDR2 is FQNEAQ (reference sequence).

This chain uses TRBV6-5 with TRBJ1-4, with 9 nucleotides matching TRBD1. Trimming cost V 6 bases and J 4 bases; bases outside gene matches: 6. Germline V lookup: CDR1 MNHEY, CDR2 SVGAGI. The CDR3 length is 15 residues. The CDR3 DNA reads as TGTGCCAGCAGCATCGGGACAGGGAATAATGAAAAACTGTTTTTT. The encoded protein is CASSIGTGNNEKLFF.

This chain joins TRBV5-1 and TRBJ1-1; 7 bases align to TRBD1. The germline CDR1 and CDR2 sequences are SGHRS and YFSETQ. V trimming: 3 bases; J trimming: 4 bases; junction bases outside the gene matches: 3. This CDR3 comprises 13 residues. CDR3 amino acids: CASSSGTVTEAFF. CDR3 DNA sequence: TGCGCCAGCAGCTCGGGGACAGTCACTGAAGCTTTCTTT.

The chain carries TRBV9 and TRBJ2-3; possible D gene TRBD2, 5 bases. V lost 0 bases and J 2 bases, leaving 10 bases between the germline ends. The CDR3 runs 15 residues. CDR1 is SGDLS, CDR2 YYNGEE, per germline. The CDR3 here is CASSVDGLNTDTQYF. The CDR3 bases are TGTGCCAGCAGCGTAGATGGACTCAACACAGATACGCAGTATTTT.

The count of this clone is one. V gene TRBV2 combines with J gene TRBJ1-2, with 8 bases that match TRBD1. V dropped 6 bases and J dropped 6; count of bases not matched to a gene: 6. CDR3 length: 13 amino acids. Germline V CDR1 and CDR2: SNHLY, FYNNEI. The CDR3 region is CASSKQGENGYTF. CDR3 nucleotides: TGTGCCAGCAGCAAACAGGGGGAAAATGGCTACACCTTC.

This chain uses TRBV29-1 with TRBJ2-3; 12 bases agree with TRBD1. This CDR3 comprises 15 residues. J lost 2 bases, V lost 6 bases, and 6 bases had no gene match. Germline lookup yields CDR1 SQVTM and CDR2 ANQGSEA. CDR3: CSVLGTGGNTDTQYF. CDR3 DNA sequence: TGCAGCGTCTTGGGGACAGGGGGCAACACAGATACGCAGTATTTT.

The chain links TRBV27 to TRBJ1-4; TRBD1 might be the D (5 bases). The CDR3 covers 15 residues. Germline-derived CDR1 and CDR2 are MNHEY and SMNVEV (reference sequence). The V end was cut by 8 bases, the J end by 7 bases, with 20 bases between. The CDR3: CASSGTGRVTEKLFF. CDR3 in DNA: TGTGCCAGCTCGGGGACTGGGAGGGTTACTGAAAAACTGTTTTTT. The variable domain in full, with the rest retrieved from reference TRBV27 and TRBJ1-4, is EAQVTQNPRYLITVTGKKLTVTCSQNMNHEYMSWYRQDPGLGLRQIYYSMNVEVTDKGDVPEGYKVSRKEKRNFPLILESPSPNQTSLYFCASSGTGRVTEKLFFGSGTQLSVL.